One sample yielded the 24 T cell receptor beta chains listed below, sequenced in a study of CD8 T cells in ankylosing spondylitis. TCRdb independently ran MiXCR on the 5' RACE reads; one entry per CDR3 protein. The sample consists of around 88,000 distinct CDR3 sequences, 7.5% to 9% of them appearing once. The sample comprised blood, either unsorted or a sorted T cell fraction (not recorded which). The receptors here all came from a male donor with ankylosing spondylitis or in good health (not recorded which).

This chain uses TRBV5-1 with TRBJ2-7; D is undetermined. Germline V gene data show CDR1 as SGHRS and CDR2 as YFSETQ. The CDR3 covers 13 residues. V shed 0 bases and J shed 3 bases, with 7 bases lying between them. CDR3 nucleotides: TGCGCCAGCAGCTTGGAGGCAGACTACGAGCAGTACTTC. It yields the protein CASSLEADYEQYF.

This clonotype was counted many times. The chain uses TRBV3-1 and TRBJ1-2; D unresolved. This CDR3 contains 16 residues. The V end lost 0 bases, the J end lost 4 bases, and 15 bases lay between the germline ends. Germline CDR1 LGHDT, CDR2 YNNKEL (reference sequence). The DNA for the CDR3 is TGTGCCAGCAGCCAAGATCCGGCGGGGAGTGGCTATGGCTACACCTTC. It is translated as CASSQDPAGSGYGYTF.

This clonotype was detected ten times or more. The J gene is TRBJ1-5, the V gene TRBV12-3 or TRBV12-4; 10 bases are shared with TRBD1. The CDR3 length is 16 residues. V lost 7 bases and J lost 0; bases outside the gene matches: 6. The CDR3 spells CASTKDRGDSNQPQHF. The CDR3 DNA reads TGTGCCAGCACCAAGGACAGGGGGGATAGCAATCAGCCCCAGCATTTT.

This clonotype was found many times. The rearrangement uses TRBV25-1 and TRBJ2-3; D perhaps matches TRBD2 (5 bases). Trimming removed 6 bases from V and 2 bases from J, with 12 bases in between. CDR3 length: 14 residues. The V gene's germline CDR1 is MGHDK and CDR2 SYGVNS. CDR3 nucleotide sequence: TGTGCCAGCAGGGACTGGAAGAACACAGATACGCAGTATTTT. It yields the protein CASRDWKNTDTQYF.

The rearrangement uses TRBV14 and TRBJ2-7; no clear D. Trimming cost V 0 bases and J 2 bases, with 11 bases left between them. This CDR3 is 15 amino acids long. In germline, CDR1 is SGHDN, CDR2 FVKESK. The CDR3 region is CASSQEFPVTYEQYF. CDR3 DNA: TGTGCCAGCAGCCAAGAATTCCCAGTGACCTACGAGCAGTACTTC.

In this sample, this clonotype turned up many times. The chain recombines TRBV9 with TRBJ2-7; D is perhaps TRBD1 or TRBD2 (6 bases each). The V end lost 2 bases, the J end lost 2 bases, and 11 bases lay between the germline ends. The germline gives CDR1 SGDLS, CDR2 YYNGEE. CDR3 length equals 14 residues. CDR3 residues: CASSVNREAYEQYF. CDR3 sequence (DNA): TGTGCCAGCAGCGTTAACAGGGAGGCCTACGAGCAGTACTTC.

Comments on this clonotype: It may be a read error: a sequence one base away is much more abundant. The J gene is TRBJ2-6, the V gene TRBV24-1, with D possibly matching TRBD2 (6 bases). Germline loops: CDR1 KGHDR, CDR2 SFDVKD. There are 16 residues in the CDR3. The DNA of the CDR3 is TGTGCCACCAGTGATTCGGACGGACGCGGGGCCAACGCCCTGACTTTC. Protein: CATSDSDGRGANALTF.

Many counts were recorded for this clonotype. CDR3 nucleotide sequence: TGCAGCGTTGAACGTACGGGGGCCCCAGATACGCAGTATTTT. Translated, it gives CSVERTGAPDTQYF. J is TRBJ2-3 and V is TRBV29-1; possibly TRBD1 or TRBD2 for D (6 bases each). The CDR3 covers 14 residues. V lost 2 bases and J 4 bases, leaving 13 bases between the germline ends. Germline CDR1 reads SQVTM; CDR2 reads ANQGSEA.

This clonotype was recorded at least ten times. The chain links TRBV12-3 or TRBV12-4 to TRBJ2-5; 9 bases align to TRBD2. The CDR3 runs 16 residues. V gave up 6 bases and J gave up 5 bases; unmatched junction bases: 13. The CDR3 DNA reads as TGTGCCAGCAGCGCGCGGGGGGGCCTAGGTTCGGAGACCCAGTACTTC. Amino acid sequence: CASSARGGLGSETQYF.

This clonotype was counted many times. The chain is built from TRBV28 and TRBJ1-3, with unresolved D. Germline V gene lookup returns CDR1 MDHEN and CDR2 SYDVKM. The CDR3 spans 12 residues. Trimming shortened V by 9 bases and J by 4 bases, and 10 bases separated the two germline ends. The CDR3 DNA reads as TGTGCCAGTAAGAGACCGGGAAACACCATATATTTT. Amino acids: CASKRPGNTIYF.

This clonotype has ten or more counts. This CDR3 reads CASSPHLTGAGGTGGELFF. The CDR3 DNA follows: TGTGCCAGCAGCCCGCACCTAACTGGAGCGGGGGGTACTGGCGGGGAGCTGTTTTTT. V usage is TRBV3-1 and J usage is TRBJ2-2, with 9 nucleotides matching TRBD2. The CDR3 is 19 amino acids. Germline loops: CDR1 LGHDT, CDR2 YNNKEL (reference sequence). With 4 bases clipped from V and 7 bases from J, the junction kept 19 bases outside the gene matches.

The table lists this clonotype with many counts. This chain's CDR3 is CASSLLRAAGNTIYF. DNA of the CDR3: TGTGCCAGCAGCTTACTTAGGGCAGCTGGAAACACCATATATTTT. The chain carries TRBV7-8 and TRBJ1-3; D is uncertain. CDR1 is SGHVS, CDR2 FQNEAQ, per germline. V was pared by 2 bases and J by 2 bases, with 10 bases between. This CDR3 spans 15 amino acids.

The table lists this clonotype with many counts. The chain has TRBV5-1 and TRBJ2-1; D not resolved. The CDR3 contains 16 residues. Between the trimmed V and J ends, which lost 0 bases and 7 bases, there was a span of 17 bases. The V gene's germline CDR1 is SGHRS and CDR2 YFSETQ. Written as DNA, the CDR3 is TGCGCCAGCAGCTTGGGGATTCTTTTGGGCCCTAATGAGCAGTTCTTC. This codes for CASSLGILLGPNEQFF.

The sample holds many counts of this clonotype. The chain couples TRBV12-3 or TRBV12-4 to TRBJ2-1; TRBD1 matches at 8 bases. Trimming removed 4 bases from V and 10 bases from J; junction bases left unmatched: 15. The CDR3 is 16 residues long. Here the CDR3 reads CASSSTGVEKLGEQFF. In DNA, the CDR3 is TGTGCCAGCAGTTCGACAGGGGTTGAGAAATTGGGCGAGCAGTTCTTC.

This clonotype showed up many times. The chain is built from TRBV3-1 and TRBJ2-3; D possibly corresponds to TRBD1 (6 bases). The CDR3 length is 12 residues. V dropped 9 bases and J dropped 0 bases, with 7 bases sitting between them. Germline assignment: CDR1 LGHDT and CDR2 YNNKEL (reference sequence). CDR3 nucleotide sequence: TGTGCCAGTGGGACAAGCACAGATACGCAGTATTTT. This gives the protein CASGTSTDTQYF.

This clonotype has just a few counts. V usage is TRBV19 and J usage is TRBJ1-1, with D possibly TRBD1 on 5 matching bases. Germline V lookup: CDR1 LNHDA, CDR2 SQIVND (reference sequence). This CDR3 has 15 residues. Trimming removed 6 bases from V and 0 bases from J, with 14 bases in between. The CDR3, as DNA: TGTGCCAGTAGGGGGACGGAGTTCATGAACACTGAAGCTTTCTTT. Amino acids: CASRGTEFMNTEAFF.

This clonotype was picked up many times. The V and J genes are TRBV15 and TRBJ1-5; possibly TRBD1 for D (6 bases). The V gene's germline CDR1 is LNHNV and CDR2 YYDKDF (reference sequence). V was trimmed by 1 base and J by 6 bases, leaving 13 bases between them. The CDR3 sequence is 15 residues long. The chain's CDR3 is CATSRAGAGGQPQHF. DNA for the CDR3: TGTGCCACCAGCAGAGCAGGGGCGGGAGGTCAGCCCCAGCATTTT. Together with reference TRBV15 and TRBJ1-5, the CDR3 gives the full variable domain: DAMVIQNPRYQVTQFGKPVTLSCSQTLNHNVMYWYQQKSSQAPKLLFHYYDKDFNNEADTPDNFQSRRPNTSFCFLDIRSPGLGDTAMYLCATSRAGAGGQPQHFGDGTRLSIL.

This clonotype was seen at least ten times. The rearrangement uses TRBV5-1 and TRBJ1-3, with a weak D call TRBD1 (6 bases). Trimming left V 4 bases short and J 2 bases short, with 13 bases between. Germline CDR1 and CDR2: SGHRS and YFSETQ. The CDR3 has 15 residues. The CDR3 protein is CASSLNTGTGNTIYF. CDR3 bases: TGCGCCAGCAGCCTAAACACAGGGACTGGAAACACCATATATTTT. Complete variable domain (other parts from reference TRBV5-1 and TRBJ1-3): KAGVTQTPRYLIKTRGQQVTLSCSPISGHRSVSWYQQTPGQGLQFLFEYFSETQRNKGNFPGRFSGRQFSNSRSEMNVSTLELGDSALYLCASSLNTGTGNTIYFGEGSWLTVV.

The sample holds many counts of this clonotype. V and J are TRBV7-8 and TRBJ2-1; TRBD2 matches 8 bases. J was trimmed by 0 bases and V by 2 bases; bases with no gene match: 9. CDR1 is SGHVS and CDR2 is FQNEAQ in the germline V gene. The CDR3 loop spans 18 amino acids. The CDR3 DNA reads TGTGCCAGCAGCTTACCAAGCGGGGGTTCGAGCTCCTACAATGAGCAGTTCTTC. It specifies CASSLPSGGSSSYNEQFF.

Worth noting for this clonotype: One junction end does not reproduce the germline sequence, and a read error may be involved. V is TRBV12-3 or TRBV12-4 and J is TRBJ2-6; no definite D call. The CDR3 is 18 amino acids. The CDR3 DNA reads TGTACCAGCAGTTTAGATCGCGGCTTCCCTAGTGGGGCCAACGTCCTGACTTTC. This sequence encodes CTSSLDRGFPSGANVLTF.

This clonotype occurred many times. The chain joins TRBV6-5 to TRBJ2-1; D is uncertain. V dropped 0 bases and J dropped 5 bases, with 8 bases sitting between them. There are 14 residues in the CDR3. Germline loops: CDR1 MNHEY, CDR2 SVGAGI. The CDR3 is CASSYSPTNNEQFF. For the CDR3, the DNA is TGTGCCAGCAGTTACTCGCCAACCAACAATGAGCAGTTCTTC.

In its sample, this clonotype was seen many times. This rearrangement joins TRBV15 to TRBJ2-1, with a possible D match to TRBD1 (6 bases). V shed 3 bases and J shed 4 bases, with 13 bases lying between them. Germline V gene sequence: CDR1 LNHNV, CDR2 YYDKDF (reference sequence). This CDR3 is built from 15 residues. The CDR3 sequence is CATSSESGVYNEQFF. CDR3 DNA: TGTGCCACCAGCAGCGAGTCAGGGGTTTACAATGAGCAGTTCTTC.

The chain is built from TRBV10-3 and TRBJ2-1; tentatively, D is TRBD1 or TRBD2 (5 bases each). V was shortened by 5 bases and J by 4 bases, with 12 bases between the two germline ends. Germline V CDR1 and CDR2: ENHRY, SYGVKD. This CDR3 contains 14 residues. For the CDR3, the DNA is TGTGCCATCAGTCCTGGGACGGAATACAATGAGCAGTTCTTC. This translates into CAISPGTEYNEQFF.

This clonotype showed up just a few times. CDR3 in DNA: TGTGCCAGCAGTGTCCAGGGCTATAGCAATCAGCCCCAGCATTTT. Protein product: CASSVQGYSNQPQHF. The rearrangement links TRBV2 to TRBJ1-5; a possible D gene is TRBD1 (5 bases). Germline CDR1 SNHLY, CDR2 FYNNEI. Trimming stripped 4 bases from V and 0 bases from J, with 10 bases between. The CDR3 totals 15 residues.